These 32 T cell receptor beta chains originate from one sample sequenced in a study of blood T cells in healthy people across ages. Using a J-beta primer mix together with a sample-barcoded 5' primer, a second PCR was run for about 6 to 12 cycles. In TCRdb, the 5' RACE reads were re-called with MiXCR into one record per CDR3 protein. Here the sample spans hundreds of thousands of distinct CDR3 sequences, approximately 60% being singletons. Material for sequencing was blood. The receptors come from a man in his forties or fifties in good health.

The gene calls are TRBV5-1 and TRBJ2-3, with 7 nucleotides matching TRBD1. J was trimmed by 2 bases and V by 1 base; bases with no gene match: 7. This CDR3 has 16 amino acids. Germline V gives CDR1 SGHRS, CDR2 YFSETQ. The CDR3 spells CASSLQGDSNTDTQYF. Here the CDR3 DNA reads TGCGCCAGCAGCTTGCAAGGGGACAGCAACACAGATACGCAGTATTTT. The full variable domain, its missing parts supplied by reference TRBV5-1 and TRBJ2-3, is KAGVTQTPRYLIKTRGQQVTLSCSPISGHRSVSWYQQTPGQGLQFLFEYFSETQRNKGNFPGRFSGRQFSNSRSEMNVSTLELGDSALYLCASSLQGDSNTDTQYFGPGTRLTVL.

The gene calls are TRBV7-9 and TRBJ2-3; TRBD1 aligns across 9 bases. This CDR3 is 15 amino acids long. The J segment lost 4 bases and the V segment lost 5 bases, leaving 7 bases of the junction unmatched. Germline assignment: CDR1 SEHNR and CDR2 FQNEAQ (reference sequence). CDR3 bases: TGTGCCAGCAGCCCGAAAACAGGGGGCGCAGATACGCAGTATTTT. Encoded protein: CASSPKTGGADTQYF.

This rearrangement joins TRBV3-1 to TRBJ2-5, with TRBD1 matching over 7 bases. The V and J ends lost 2 bases and 2 bases, in that order; junction bases with no gene match: 5. CDR1 and CDR2 (germline): LGHDT, YNNKEL (reference sequence). The CDR3 runs 15 residues. The CDR3, as DNA: TGTGCCAGCAGCCAATGGAGCAGGGGGCAAGAGACCCAGTACTTC. Its protein product is CASSQWSRGQETQYF.

This clonotype was observed a few times. V is TRBV12-3 or TRBV12-4 and J is TRBJ1-2; D gene ambiguous. The CDR3 is made up of 11 amino acids. Trimming cost V 4 bases and J 8 bases, with 8 bases left between them. The CDR3 sequence is CASSYRGGYTF. For the CDR3, the DNA is TGTGCCAGCAGTTATCGGGGAGGCTACACCTTC.

V is TRBV28 and J is TRBJ2-4; no firm D call. The end of the DNA is better explained by TRBJ2-7, so the J call may be wrong. CDR3 size: 17 residues. Germline assignment: CDR1 MDHEN and CDR2 SYDVKM. CDR3 sequence reads: CASTPSSRRLRLYEQYF. The CDR3 region has the DNA TGTGCCAGCACGCCCTCGTCTCGAAGGCTTCGATTGTACGAGCAGTACTTC.

Here the CDR3 DNA reads TGTGCCAGCAGCCAAGATCATGCACAGGGGGCGGGGGAGACCCAGTACTTC. Amino acids: CASSQDHAQGAGETQYF. V usage is TRBV3-1 and J usage is TRBJ2-5; 9 nucleotides line up with TRBD1. The germline gives CDR1 LGHDT, CDR2 YNNKEL (reference sequence). V lost 0 bases, J lost 5 bases, and 10 bases stayed unmatched. The CDR3 totals 17 residues.

The rearrangement uses TRBV5-1 and TRBJ2-7, with D perhaps assigned TRBD1 or TRBD2 (5 bases each). The CDR3 has 15 amino acids. V lost 4 bases and J 6 bases, leaving 20 bases between the germline ends. CDR1 and CDR2 from the germline V gene are SGHRS and YFSETQ. CDR3 loop: CASSPTSGTPLEQYF. The CDR3 coding sequence is TGCGCCAGCAGCCCAACCTCCGGGACCCCCCTCGAGCAGTACTTC.

This clonotype was detected once. The chain employs TRBV27 and TRBJ2-3; D possibly corresponds to TRBD2 (6 bases). CDR1 and CDR2 from the germline V gene are MNHEY and SMNVEV (reference sequence). V lost 0 bases and J lost 1, with 17 bases in between. The CDR3 runs 18 residues. The CDR3 DNA follows: TGTGCCAGCAGTTTATCTTCCACTAGCCTCGTTCGCACAGATACGCAGTATTTT. Amino acid sequence: CASSLSSTSLVRTDTQYF.

CDR3 region: CASSARDGVQETQYF. In nucleotides, the CDR3 is TGTGCCAGCAGCGCCAGGGACGGAGTACAAGAGACCCAGTACTTC. V gene TRBV9 combines with J gene TRBJ2-5; the D gene could be TRBD1 or TRBD2 (5 bases each). The CDR3 is 15 residues long. V was cut by 3 bases and J by 2 bases, with 14 bases left in between. Germline V gene sequence: CDR1 SGDLS, CDR2 YYNGEE. The whole variable domain, remainder taken from reference TRBV9 and TRBJ2-5, is DSGVTQTPKHLITATGQRVTLRCSPRSGDLSVYWYQQSLDQGLQFLIQYYNGEERAKGNILERFSAQQFPDLHSELNLSSLELGDSALYFCASSARDGVQETQYFGPGTRLLVL.

The V call is TRBV28, the J call TRBJ2-5; the match to TRBD1 covers 11 bases. CDR1 is MDHEN and CDR2 is SYDVKM in the germline V gene. V was pared by 5 bases and J by 5 bases, with 7 bases of the junction left unmatched. The CDR3 has 15 amino acids. In nucleotides, the CDR3 is TGTGCCAGCAGTCGAAAGGACAGGGGGCGGGAGACCCAGTACTTC. Residues: CASSRKDRGRETQYF.

This rearrangement joins TRBV25-1 to TRBJ1-4, with 8 bases fitting TRBD1. The germline gives CDR1 MGHDK, CDR2 SYGVNS. V shed 7 bases and J 0 bases; nucleotides not matched to a gene: 1. The CDR3 has 14 amino acids. CDR3 region: CASNRGSTNEKLFF. The CDR3 DNA reads as TGTGCCAGCAACAGGGGGTCAACTAATGAAAAACTGTTTTTT.

This clonotype came up a few times. The rearrangement uses TRBV7-2 and TRBJ2-4, with 7 bases fitting TRBD2. The germline V gene encodes CDR1 SGHTA and CDR2 FQGNSA. V shed 5 bases and J 0 bases; nucleotides not matched to a gene: 13. CDR3 length: 18 residues. The CDR3: CASSPTRLAVLAKNIQYF. The DNA for the CDR3 is TGTGCCAGCAGCCCCACCCGGCTAGCGGTTCTAGCCAAAAACATTCAGTACTTC.

In this sample, this clonotype turned up a few times. This chain connects TRBV12-3 or TRBV12-4 to TRBJ2-7, with 7 bases matching TRBD1. V shed 6 bases and J 1 base; nucleotides not matched to a gene: 12. The CDR3 totals 16 residues. CDR3 bases: TGTGCCAGCAGCCAACGTCGACAGGGTGGATCCTACGAGCAGTACTTC. Its protein is CASSQRRQGGSYEQYF.

This chain uses TRBV10-2 with TRBJ2-7; 10 nucleotides match TRBD2. With V trimmed by 6 bases and J by 2 bases, 10 bases remained unmatched. From germline, CDR1 is WSHSY and CDR2 SAAADI. The CDR3 totals 16 residues. DNA of the CDR3: TGCGCCAGCAGGAGGTCCCTAGCGGGAGACCCCTACGAGCAGTACTTC. Amino acid sequence: CASRRSLAGDPYEQYF.

Comment on this clonotype: Compared with germline, one end of the junction differs, possibly owing to a read error. The rearrangement joins TRBV4-3 to TRBJ2-1; TRBD2 matches at 9 bases. The DNA end is a closer match to TRBJ2-7, so the J assignment may be wrong. CDR3 size: 19 residues. The germline CDR1 and CDR2 sequences are LGHNA and YSLEER. CDR3 DNA: TGCACCAGCAGCCAAGAATGGGCTAGCGGGACCAACGGGCTGTACGAGCAGTACTTC. Its translation is CTSSQEWASGTNGLYEQYF.

V gene TRBV7-9 combines with J gene TRBJ2-1, with TRBD1 matching 9 bases. The CDR3 extends over 16 amino acids. CDR1 is SEHNR and CDR2 is FQNEAQ in the germline V gene (reference sequence). V trimming: 2 bases; J trimming: 6 bases; junction bases outside the gene matches: 8. CDR3 residues: CASSLFGTGQINEQFF. CDR3 nucleotide sequence: TGTGCCAGCAGCTTATTTGGGACAGGGCAAATCAATGAGCAGTTCTTC.

The chain couples TRBV7-3 to TRBJ2-1; TRBD1 aligns across 12 bases. Germline V gene sequence: CDR1 SGHTA, CDR2 FQGTGA. V gave up 2 bases and J gave up 6 bases; unmatched junction bases: 5. The CDR3 sequence is 16 residues long. The CDR3 here is CASSLVAGQGANEQFF. CDR3 nucleotide sequence: TGTGCCAGCAGCTTAGTGGCGGGACAGGGGGCCAATGAGCAGTTCTTC.

Written as DNA, the CDR3 is TGTGCCAGCAGCGTAGATGTGGGGGACACAGATACGCAGTATTTT. Translated, it gives CASSVDVGDTDTQYF. V is TRBV9 and J is TRBJ2-3, with D possibly called TRBD1 or TRBD2 (5 bases each). Trimming shortened V by 0 bases and J by 2 bases, and 10 bases separated the two germline ends. The CDR3 has 15 amino acids. The germline V gene encodes CDR1 SGDLS and CDR2 YYNGEE.

This clonotype was seen more than once but under ten times. The CDR3 DNA reads as TGTGCCAGCTCACCGCGGACTAGCGGGGATATCTACGAGCAGTACTTC. The encoded protein is CASSPRTSGDIYEQYF. The V gene is TRBV18, the J gene TRBJ2-7; TRBD2 aligns across 12 bases. The trim removed 3 bases at V and 3 bases at J, leaving 6 bases unmatched. CDR1 KGHSH and CDR2 LQKENI come from the germline V gene. The CDR3 length is 16 residues. Drawing the rest from reference TRBV18 and TRBJ2-7, the complete variable domain is NAGVMQNPRHLVRRRGQEARLRCSPMKGHSHVYWYRQLPEEGLKFMVYLQKENIIDESGMPKERFSAEFPKEGPSILRIQQVVRGDSAAYFCASSPRTSGDIYEQYFGPGTRLTVT.

The rearrangement links TRBV12-3 or TRBV12-4 to TRBJ2-7; 8 bases match TRBD1. Trimming cost V 7 bases and J 4 bases; bases outside gene matches: 9. The CDR3 is 14 residues long. DNA for the CDR3: TGTGCCAGCAAACGCTCAGGGGGCCCTTACGAGCAGTACTTC. Protein product: CASKRSGGPYEQYF.

The rearrangement uses TRBV27 and TRBJ2-1; D is unclear. The CDR3 is 17 amino acids. Trimming shortened V by 4 bases and J by 3 bases, and 19 bases separated the two germline ends. CDR1 is MNHEY and CDR2 is SMNVEV in the germline V gene (reference sequence). The CDR3 region has the DNA TGTGCCAGCAGTTCCTCCTCCGTGGGCGGAAACTACAATGAGCAGTTCTTC. Translating it yields CASSSSSVGGNYNEQFF.

In its sample, this clonotype was seen a few times. This chain connects TRBV2 to TRBJ2-7; D is undetermined. The V and J ends lost 7 bases and 4 bases respectively, with 11 bases between them. The CDR3 runs 12 residues. CDR1 SNHLY and CDR2 FYNNEI come from the germline V gene. The chain's CDR3 is CASIGSRYEQYF. The DNA of the CDR3 is TGTGCCAGCATCGGGTCCAGGTACGAGCAGTACTTC. Using reference TRBV2 and TRBJ2-7 for the parts outside the CDR3, the full variable domain is EPEVTQTPSHQVTQMGQEVILRCVPISNHLYFYWYRQILGQKVEFLVSFYNNEISEKSEIFDDQFSVERPDGSNFTLKIRSTKLEDSAMYFCASIGSRYEQYFGPGTRLTVT.

V and J are TRBV6-5 and TRBJ1-4; tentatively, D is TRBD1 (5 bases). CDR1 is MNHEY, CDR2 SVGAGI, per germline. The CDR3 spans 14 residues. The V end was cut by 9 bases, the J end by 7 bases, with 18 bases between. CDR3 coding DNA: TGTGCCAGTAGACAGTCCTCGGTCGGTGAAAAACTGTTTTTT. It encodes CASRQSSVGEKLFF.

The chain carries TRBV24-1 and TRBJ1-5; possible D gene TRBD1, 5 bases. V was clipped by 3 bases and J by 0 bases, with 11 bases between them. Per germline, CDR1 KGHDR and CDR2 SFDVKD. This CDR3 is 16 amino acids long. The CDR3 spells CATSDPGTDSNQPQHF. CDR3 sequence (DNA): TGTGCCACCAGTGATCCCGGGACGGATAGCAATCAGCCCCAGCATTTT.

CDR3 region: CSAPTGSTDTQYF. The CDR3 coding sequence is TGCAGCGCTCCGACAGGGTCCACAGATACGCAGTATTTT. The chain uses TRBV29-1 and TRBJ2-3, with TRBD1 matching 7 bases. V dropped 7 bases and J dropped 2; count of bases not matched to a gene: 6. Germline CDR1 and CDR2: SQVTM and ANQGSEA. CDR3 size: 13 residues.

There are many counts of this clonotype. V gene TRBV10-3 combines with J gene TRBJ2-1; D perhaps matches TRBD1 (6 bases). Germline-derived CDR1 and CDR2 are ENHRY and SYGVKD. V was pared by 6 bases and J by 5 bases, with 11 bases between. CDR3 length: 13 amino acids. The CDR3 here is CAIRTGTHNEQFF. The CDR3 DNA reads TGTGCCATCAGAACAGGGACCCACAATGAGCAGTTCTTC.

This clonotype has more than one count but fewer than ten. The V gene is TRBV20-1, the J gene TRBJ2-3; TRBD1 might be the D (5 bases). V was shortened by 1 base and J by 1 base, with 9 bases between the two germline ends. This CDR3 comprises 14 residues. CDR1 is DFQATT and CDR2 is SNEGSKA in the germline V gene (reference sequence). The DNA for the CDR3 is TGCAGTGCTAGAGGGGGCTTCGGCACAGATACGCAGTATTTT. Its translation: CSARGGFGTDTQYF.

The rearrangement links TRBV14 to TRBJ2-5; D ambiguous. Germline V gene lookup returns CDR1 SGHDN and CDR2 FVKESK. This CDR3 comprises 14 residues. With 5 bases removed from V and 0 bases from J, the gap between germline ends came to 10 bases. This CDR3 reads CASSKQTYQETQYF. In DNA form, the CDR3 reads TGTGCCAGCAGCAAACAGACGTACCAAGAGACCCAGTACTTC.

The chain links TRBV4-2 to TRBJ2-1; 10 positions agree with TRBD2. There are 20 residues in the CDR3. Germline V gives CDR1 LGHNA, CDR2 YNFKEQ. The V gene end was trimmed by 0 bases and the J gene end by 4 bases; junction bases not matched to a gene: 15. The CDR3 DNA follows: TGTGCCAGCAGCCAAGATCCTACTAGCGGGAACCCATTTGGATACAATGAGCAGTTCTTC. As protein: CASSQDPTSGNPFGYNEQFF.

V usage is TRBV6-1 and J usage is TRBJ2-1; 8 nucleotides align to TRBD1. CDR1 and CDR2 (germline): MNHNS, SASEGT. CDR3 length: 16 residues. Germline trimming cut 2 bases from V and 7 bases from J; bases unmatched to any gene: 10. CDR3 sequence reads: CASSETGAGGGNEQFF. CDR3 nucleotide sequence: TGTGCCAGCAGTGAAACCGGGGCAGGGGGCGGAAATGAGCAGTTCTTC.

In its sample, this clonotype was seen a few times. This chain joins TRBV10-3 and TRBJ2-7; D may match TRBD1 or TRBD2 (5 bases each). The CDR3 has 15 amino acids. The germline V gene has CDR1 ENHRY and CDR2 SYGVKD. Trimming shortened V by 11 bases and J by 2 bases, and 22 bases separated the two germline ends. The CDR3 sequence is CAAPGRQRVAYEQYF. The CDR3 DNA follows: TGTGCCGCACCGGGGAGACAGCGCGTGGCCTACGAGCAGTACTTC.

This chain joins TRBV28 and TRBJ2-1; unclear D gene. Trimming stripped 6 bases from V and 8 bases from J, with 32 bases between. Looked up from germline, CDR1 is MDHEN and CDR2 is SYDVKM. CDR3 size: 19 residues. CDR3: CASRSPFRPLLPRVDEQFF. CDR3 DNA sequence: TGTGCCAGCAGATCGCCATTTCGACCACTCCTACCGAGAGTCGATGAGCAGTTCTTC. The full variable domain, with the rest looked up from reference TRBV28 and TRBJ2-1, is DVKVTQSSRYLVKRTGEKVFLECVQDMDHENMFWYRQDPGLGLRLIYFSYDVKMKEKGDIPEGYSVSREKKERFSLILESASTNQTSMYLCASRSPFRPLLPRVDEQFFGPGTRLTVL.